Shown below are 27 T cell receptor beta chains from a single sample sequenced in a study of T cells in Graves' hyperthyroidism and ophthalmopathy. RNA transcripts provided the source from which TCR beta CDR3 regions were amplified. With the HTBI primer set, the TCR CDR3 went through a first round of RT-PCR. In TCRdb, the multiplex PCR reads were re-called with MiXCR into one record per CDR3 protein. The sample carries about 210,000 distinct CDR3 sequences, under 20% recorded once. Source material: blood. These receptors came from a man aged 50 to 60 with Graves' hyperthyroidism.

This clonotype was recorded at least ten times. CDR3 amino acids: CASTEQNTGELFF. The CDR3 DNA sequence: TGTGCCAGCACGGAACAGAACACCGGGGAGCTGTTTTTT. The genes are TRBV28 and TRBJ2-2; no definite D call. This CDR3 is built from 13 residues. CDR1 is MDHEN and CDR2 is SYDVKM in the germline V gene. V was trimmed by 7 bases and J by 1 base, leaving 7 bases between them.

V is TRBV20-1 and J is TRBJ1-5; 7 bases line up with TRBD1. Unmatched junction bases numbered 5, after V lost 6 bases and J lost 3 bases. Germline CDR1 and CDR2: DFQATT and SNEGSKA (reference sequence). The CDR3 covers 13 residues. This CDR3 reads CSAVQGNNQPQHF. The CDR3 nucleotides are TGCAGTGCCGTACAGGGGAACAATCAGCCCCAGCATTTT.

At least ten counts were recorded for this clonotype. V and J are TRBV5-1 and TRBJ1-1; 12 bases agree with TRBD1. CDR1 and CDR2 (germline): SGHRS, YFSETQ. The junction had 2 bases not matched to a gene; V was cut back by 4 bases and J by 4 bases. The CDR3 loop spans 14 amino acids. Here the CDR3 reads CASSVGQGATEAFF. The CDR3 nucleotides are TGCGCCAGCAGCGTGGGACAGGGGGCCACTGAAGCTTTCTTT.

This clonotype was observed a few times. This CDR3 is CSASPAASGRGSEQFF. CDR3 sequence (DNA): TGCAGTGCTAGTCCCGCGGCTAGCGGGAGAGGGAGTGAGCAGTTCTTC. This chain links TRBV20-1 with TRBJ2-1; 10 bases align to TRBD2. Germline V gene data show CDR1 as DFQATT and CDR2 as SNEGSKA (reference sequence). The CDR3 is 16 amino acids. V shed 3 bases and J 9 bases; nucleotides not matched to a gene: 14.

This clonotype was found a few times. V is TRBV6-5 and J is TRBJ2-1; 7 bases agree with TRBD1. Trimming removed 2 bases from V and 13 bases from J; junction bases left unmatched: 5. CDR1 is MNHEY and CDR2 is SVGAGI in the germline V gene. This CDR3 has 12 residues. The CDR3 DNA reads TGTGCCAGCAGTTACCGACAGGGACCACAGTTCTTC. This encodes CASSYRQGPQFF.

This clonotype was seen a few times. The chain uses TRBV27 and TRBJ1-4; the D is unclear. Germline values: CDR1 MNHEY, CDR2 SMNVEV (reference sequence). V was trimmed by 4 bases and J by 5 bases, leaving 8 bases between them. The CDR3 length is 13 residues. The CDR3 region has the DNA TGTGCCAGCAGTTCACGGATGAATGAAAAACTGTTTTTT. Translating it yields CASSSRMNEKLFF. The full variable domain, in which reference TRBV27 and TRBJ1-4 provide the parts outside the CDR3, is EAQVTQNPRYLITVTGKKLTVTCSQNMNHEYMSWYRQDPGLGLRQIYYSMNVEVTDKGDVPEGYKVSRKEKRNFPLILESPSPNQTSLYFCASSSRMNEKLFFGSGTQLSVL.

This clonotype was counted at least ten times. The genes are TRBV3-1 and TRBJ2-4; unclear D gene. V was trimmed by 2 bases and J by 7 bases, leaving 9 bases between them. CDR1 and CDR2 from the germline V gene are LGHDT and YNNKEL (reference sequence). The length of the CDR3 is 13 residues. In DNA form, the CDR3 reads TGTGCCAGCAGCCAATCTATGAGTAACATTCAGTACTTC. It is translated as CASSQSMSNIQYF.

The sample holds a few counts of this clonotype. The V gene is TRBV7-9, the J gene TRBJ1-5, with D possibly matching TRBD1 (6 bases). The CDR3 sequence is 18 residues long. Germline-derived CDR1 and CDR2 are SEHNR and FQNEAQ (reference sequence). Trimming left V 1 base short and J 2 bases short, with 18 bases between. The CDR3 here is CASSLVRQGFIGNQPQHF. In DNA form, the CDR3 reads TGTGCCAGCAGCTTAGTTCGTCAGGGGTTTATCGGCAATCAGCCCCAGCATTTT.

The CDR3 sequence: CASSRDELYTDTQYF. The CDR3 nucleotides read TGTGCCAGCAGCCGGGACGAGCTCTACACAGATACGCAGTATTTT. The chain has TRBV4-2 and TRBJ2-3; D may correspond to TRBD1 or TRBD2 (5 bases each). The CDR3 has 15 amino acids. With 4 bases removed from V and 2 bases from J, the gap between germline ends came to 13 bases. Germline-derived CDR1 and CDR2 are LGHNA and YNFKEQ.

Written as DNA, the CDR3 is TGTGCCAGCAGTTTTGGCCGTAGCAATCAGCCCCAGCATTTT. This encodes CASSFGRSNQPQHF. V and J are TRBV28 and TRBJ1-5; D is uncertain. CDR1 and CDR2 from the germline V gene are MDHEN and SYDVKM. CDR3 length: 14 residues. V lost 3 bases to trimming and J lost 0 bases, with 6 bases between them.

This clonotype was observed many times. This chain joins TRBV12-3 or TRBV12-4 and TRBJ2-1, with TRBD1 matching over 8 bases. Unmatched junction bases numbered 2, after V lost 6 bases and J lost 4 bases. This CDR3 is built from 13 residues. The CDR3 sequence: CASSYRGYNEQFF. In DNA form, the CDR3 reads TGTGCCAGCAGCTACAGGGGGTACAATGAGCAGTTCTTC.

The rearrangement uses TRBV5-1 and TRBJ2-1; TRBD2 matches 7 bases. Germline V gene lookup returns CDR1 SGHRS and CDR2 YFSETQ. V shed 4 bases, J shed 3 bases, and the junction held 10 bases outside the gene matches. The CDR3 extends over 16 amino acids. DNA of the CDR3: TGCGCCAGCAGCCCAGGGACTAACCATCTCTACAATGAGCAGTTCTTC. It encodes CASSPGTNHLYNEQFF. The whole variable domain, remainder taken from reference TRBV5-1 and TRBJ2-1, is KAGVTQTPRYLIKTRGQQVTLSCSPISGHRSVSWYQQTPGQGLQFLFEYFSETQRNKGNFPGRFSGRQFSNSRSEMNVSTLELGDSALYLCASSPGTNHLYNEQFFGPGTRLTVL.

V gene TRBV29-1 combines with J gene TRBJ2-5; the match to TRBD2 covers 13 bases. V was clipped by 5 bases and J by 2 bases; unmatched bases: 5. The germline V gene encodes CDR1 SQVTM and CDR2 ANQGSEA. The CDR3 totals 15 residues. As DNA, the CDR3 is TGCAGCGTTCGTGAGGGACTAGCGGGGCAAGAGACCCAGTACTTC. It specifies CSVREGLAGQETQYF.

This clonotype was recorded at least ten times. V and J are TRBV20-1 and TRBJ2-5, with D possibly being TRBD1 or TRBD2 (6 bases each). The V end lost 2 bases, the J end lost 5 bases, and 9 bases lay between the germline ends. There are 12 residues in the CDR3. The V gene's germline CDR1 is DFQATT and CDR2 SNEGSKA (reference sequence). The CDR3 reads CSARRGVETQYF. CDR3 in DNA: TGCAGTGCTAGAAGGGGGGTCGAGACCCAGTACTTC.

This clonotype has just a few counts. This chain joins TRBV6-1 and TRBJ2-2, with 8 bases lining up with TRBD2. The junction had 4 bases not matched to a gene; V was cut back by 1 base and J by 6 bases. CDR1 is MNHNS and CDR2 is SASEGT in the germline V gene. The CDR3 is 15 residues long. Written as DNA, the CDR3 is TGTGCCAGCAGTGAAGGTCTCGGGAGGGCCGGGGAGCTGTTTTTT. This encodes CASSEGLGRAGELFF.

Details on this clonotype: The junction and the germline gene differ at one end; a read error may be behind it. In nucleotides, the CDR3 is TGTGCCAGCAGTCCAGGGTACGGGGAGCTGTTTTTT. Protein sequence: CASSPGYGELFF. The chain employs TRBV10-3 and TRBJ2-2, with D possibly being TRBD1 (5 bases). The CDR3 is 12 residues long. Per germline, CDR1 ENHRY and CDR2 SYGVKD.

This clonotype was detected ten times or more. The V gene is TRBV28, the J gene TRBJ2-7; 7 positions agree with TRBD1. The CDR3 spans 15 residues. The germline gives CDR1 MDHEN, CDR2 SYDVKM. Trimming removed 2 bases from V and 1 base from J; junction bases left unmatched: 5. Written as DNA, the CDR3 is TGTGCCAGCAGTTTAGACAGGGACGGATCCTACGAGCAGTACTTC. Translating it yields CASSLDRDGSYEQYF.

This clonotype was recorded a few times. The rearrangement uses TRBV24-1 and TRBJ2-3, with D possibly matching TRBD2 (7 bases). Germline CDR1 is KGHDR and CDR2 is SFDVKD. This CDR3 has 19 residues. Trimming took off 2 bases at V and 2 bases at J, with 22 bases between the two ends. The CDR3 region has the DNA TGTGCCACCAGTGATTCTAGGGGGAGGGTCGTCTCTGACACAGATACGCAGTATTTT. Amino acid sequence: CATSDSRGRVVSDTDTQYF.

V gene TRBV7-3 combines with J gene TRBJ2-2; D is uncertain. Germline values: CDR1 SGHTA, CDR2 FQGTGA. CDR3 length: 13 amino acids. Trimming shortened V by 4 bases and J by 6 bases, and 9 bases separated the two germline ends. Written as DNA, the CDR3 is TGTGCCAGCAGCTCGCTTTCGGCCGGGGAGCTGTTTTTT. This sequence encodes CASSSLSAGELFF.

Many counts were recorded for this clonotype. The CDR3 spells CASSPQGTDEQFF. CDR3 nucleotides: TGCGCCAGCAGCCCACAGGGGACGGATGAGCAGTTCTTC. The chain is built from TRBV5-1 and TRBJ2-1, with TRBD1 matching over 7 bases. Trimming took 4 bases from V and 8 from J; bases not matched to a gene: 6. Germline-derived CDR1 and CDR2 are SGHRS and YFSETQ. This CDR3 is built from 13 residues.

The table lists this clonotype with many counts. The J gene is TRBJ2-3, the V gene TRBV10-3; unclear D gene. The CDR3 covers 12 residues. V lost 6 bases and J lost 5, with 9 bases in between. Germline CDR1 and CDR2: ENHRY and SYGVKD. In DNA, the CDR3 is TGTGCCATCAGCGAGAGACGAGATACGCAGTATTTT. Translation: CAISERRDTQYF.

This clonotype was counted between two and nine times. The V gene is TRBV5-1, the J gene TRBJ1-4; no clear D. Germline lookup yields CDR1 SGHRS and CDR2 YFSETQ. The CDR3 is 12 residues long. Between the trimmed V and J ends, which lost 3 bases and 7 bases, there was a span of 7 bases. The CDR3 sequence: CASSSGGEKLFF. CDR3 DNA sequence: TGCGCCAGCAGCTCGGGAGGTGAAAAACTGTTTTTT. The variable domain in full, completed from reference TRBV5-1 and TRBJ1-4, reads KAGVTQTPRYLIKTRGQQVTLSCSPISGHRSVSWYQQTPGQGLQFLFEYFSETQRNKGNFPGRFSGRQFSNSRSEMNVSTLELGDSALYLCASSSGGEKLFFGSGTQLSVL.

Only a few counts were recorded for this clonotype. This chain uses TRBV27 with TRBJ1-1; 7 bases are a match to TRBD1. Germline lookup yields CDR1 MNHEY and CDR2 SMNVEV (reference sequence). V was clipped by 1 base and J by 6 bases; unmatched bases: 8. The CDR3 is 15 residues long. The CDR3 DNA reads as TGTGCCAGCAGTTTATATGACAGGGTTGGGGCTGAAGCTTTCTTT. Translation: CASSLYDRVGAEAFF.

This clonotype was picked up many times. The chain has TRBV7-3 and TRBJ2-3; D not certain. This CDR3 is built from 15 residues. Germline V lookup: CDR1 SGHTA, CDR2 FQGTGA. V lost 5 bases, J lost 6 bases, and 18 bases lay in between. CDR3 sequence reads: CASSPWGSQVDTQYF. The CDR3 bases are TGTGCCAGCAGCCCCTGGGGATCCCAAGTCGATACGCAGTATTTT.

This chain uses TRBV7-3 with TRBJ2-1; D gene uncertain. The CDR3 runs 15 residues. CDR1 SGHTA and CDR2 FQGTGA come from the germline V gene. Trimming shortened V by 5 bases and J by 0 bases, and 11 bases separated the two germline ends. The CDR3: CASSLDASSYNEQFF. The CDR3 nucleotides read TGTGCCAGCAGCCTGGACGCGAGCTCCTACAATGAGCAGTTCTTC.

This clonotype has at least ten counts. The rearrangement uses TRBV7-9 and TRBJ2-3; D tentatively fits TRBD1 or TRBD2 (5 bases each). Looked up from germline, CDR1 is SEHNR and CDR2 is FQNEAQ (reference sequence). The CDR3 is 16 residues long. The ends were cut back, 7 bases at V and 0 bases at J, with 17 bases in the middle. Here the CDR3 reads CASNPPEGRSTDTQYF. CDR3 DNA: TGTGCCAGCAACCCACCCGAGGGGCGGAGCACAGATACGCAGTATTTT.

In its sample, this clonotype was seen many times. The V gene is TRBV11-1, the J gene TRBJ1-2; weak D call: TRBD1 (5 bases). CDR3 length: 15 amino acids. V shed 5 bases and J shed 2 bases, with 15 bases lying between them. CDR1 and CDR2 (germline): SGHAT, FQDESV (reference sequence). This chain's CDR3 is CASSHSTTENYGYTF. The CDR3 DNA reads TGTGCCAGCAGCCACTCCACGACAGAGAACTATGGCTACACCTTC. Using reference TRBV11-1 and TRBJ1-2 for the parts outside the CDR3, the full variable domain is EAEVAQSPRYKITEKSQAVAFWCDPISGHATLYWYRQILGQGPELLVQFQDESVVDDSQLPKDRFSAERLKGVDSTLKIQPAELGDSAMYLCASSHSTTENYGYTFGSGTRLTVV.